This section outlines one T cell receptor (beta chain) sequence together with its context. Its antigen remains unidentified. Per-nucleotide qualities are absent, and no much larger clonotype sits a single base away. The collaborating institutions used their own protocols to collect whole blood in K2EDTA tubes. For TCRbeta analysis, collaborators shipped samples in one of three forms: frozen whole blood, isolated PBMCs, or DNA extracted from either of those sample types. TCRbeta CDR3 regions were amplified from genomic DNA using the immunoSEQ Assay, a bias-controlled multiplex PCR. From the authors' description of their analysis: Within the assay, amplification of reference gene primers was used to estimate how many nucleated cells each sample contained. Sequence reads were collapsed and filtered to measure the absolute abundance of every unique TCRbeta CDR3 rearrangement. For each sample, productive Simpson clonality was calculated as the square root of Simpson's diversity index over productive rearrangements. This is the immuneACCESS table as TCRdb keeps it, with only in-frame sequences that have V and J called. A part of the clones is gone; compared with another copy, unresolved V genes explain less than half, and the rest is unexplained. V and J calls and clone size are given by that table; D and trimming were obtained from the DNA. Here the sample has 50,000 or so clones; over 90% occur a single time. The ten largest clones represent more than 7.5% of the sample.

The entry originates in a study of blood T cell repertoires in COVID-19 (dated by TCRdb to 2020 to 2022). Describing the broader study: The collaborator samples originated in the United States, Italy and Spain and spanned the acute and convalescent phases of COVID-19. The sample metadata nearly always contained a de-identified subject ID, COVID-19 status, age in years and sex. The repertoires were made available in a free public database intended to serve as a resource for research on the immune response to SARS-CoV-2. The prospective study material was composed of cDNA or gDNA derived from T cells, B-cell-depleted T cells, or PBMCs. The samples were drawn from two sources: the first 160 participants of the ongoing ImmuneRACE study, and 1,200 or so subjects contributed by 6 global collaborators. Where available, HLA class I and class II types were obtained from metadata supplied by the sample provider rather than from assay-based typing. Subjects who had been exposed to COVID-19, were actively infected with it, or had recovered from it provided the deeply sampled blood TCRbeta repertoires that made up the dataset.

The CDR3, cysteine through phenylalanine, is 13 amino acids long. The kept DNA is CDR3 alone, 39 bases in frame from the first base. CDR1 is given as LNHDA and CDR2 as SQIVND, both from the germline V gene (reference sequence). At the junction V is shortened by 4 bases and J by 4 bases, with 10 bases in between. Overall study results and their limits: Clinical and demographic metadata were provided uncurated, with the amount varying by source and participant.

This clonotype originated in a woman over 75 with acute or convalescent COVID-19. Specimen: peripheral blood. The rearranged segments are TRBV19 and TRBJ1-1, with the identity of the D gene unclear. The nucleotide sequence reads TGTGCCAGTAGTAGAGGGAGAGGCACTGAAGCTTTCTTT. The resulting protein is CASSRGRGTEAFF.